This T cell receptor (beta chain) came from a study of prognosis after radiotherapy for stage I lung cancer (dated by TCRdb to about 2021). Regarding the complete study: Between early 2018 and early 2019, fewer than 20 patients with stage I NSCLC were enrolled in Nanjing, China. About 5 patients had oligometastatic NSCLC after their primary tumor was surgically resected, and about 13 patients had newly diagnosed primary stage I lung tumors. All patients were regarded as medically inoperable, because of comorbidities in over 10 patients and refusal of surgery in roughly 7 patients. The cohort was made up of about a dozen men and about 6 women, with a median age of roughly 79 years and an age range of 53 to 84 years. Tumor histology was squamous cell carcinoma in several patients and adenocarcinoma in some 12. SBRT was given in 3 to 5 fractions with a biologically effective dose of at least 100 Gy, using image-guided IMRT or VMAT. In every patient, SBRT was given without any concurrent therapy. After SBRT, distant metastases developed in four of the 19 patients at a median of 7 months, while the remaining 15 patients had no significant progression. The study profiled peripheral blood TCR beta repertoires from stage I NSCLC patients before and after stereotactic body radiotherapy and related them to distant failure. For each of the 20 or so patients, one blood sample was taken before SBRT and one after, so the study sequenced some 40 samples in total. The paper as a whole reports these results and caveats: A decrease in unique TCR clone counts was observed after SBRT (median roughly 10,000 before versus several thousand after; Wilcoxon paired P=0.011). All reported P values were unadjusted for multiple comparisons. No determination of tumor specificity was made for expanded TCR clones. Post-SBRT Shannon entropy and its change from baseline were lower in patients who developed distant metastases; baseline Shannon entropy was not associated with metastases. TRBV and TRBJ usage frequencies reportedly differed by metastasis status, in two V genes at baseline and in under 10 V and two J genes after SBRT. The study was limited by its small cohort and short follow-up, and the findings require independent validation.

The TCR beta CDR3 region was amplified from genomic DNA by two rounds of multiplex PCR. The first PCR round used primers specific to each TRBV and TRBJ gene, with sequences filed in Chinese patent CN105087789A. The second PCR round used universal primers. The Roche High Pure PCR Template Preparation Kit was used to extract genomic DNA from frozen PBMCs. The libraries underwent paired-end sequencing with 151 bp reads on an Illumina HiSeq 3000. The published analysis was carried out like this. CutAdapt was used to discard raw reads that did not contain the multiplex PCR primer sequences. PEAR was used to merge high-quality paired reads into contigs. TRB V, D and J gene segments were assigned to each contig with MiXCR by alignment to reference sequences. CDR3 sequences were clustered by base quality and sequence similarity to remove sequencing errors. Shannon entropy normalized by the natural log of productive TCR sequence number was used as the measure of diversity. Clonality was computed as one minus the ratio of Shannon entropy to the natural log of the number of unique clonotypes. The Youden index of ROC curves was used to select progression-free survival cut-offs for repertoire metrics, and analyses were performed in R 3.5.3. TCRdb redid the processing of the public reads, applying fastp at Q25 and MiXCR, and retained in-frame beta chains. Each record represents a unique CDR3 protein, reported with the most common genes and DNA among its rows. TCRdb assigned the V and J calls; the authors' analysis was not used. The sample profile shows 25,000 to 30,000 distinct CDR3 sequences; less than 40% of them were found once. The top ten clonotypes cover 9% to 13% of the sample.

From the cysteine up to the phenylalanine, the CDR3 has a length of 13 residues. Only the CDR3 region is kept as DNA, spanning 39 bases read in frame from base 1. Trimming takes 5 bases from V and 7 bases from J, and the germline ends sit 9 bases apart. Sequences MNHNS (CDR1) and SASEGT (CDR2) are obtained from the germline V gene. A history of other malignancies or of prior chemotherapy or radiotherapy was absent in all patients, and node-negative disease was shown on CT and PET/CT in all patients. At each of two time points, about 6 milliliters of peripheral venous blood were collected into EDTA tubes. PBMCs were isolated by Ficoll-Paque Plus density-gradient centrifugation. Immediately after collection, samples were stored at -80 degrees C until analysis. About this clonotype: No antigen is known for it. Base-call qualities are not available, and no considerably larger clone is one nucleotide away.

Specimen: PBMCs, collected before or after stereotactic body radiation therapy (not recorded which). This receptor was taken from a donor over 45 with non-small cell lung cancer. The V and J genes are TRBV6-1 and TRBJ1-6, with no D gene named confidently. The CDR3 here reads CASSTDLNSPLHF. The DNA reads TGTGCCAGCAGTACCGACCTGAATTCACCCCTCCACTTT.